A selection of T cell receptor beta chains follows, all from one sample in a study of blood T cell repertoires in COVID-19. This table comes from immunoSEQ multiplex PCR, and its TCRdb copy is limited to in-frame clones, with some not included. The table records approximately 220,000 clones, roughly four fifths of them present only once. The sequencing sample was made of peripheral blood. These receptors all stem from a woman aged 25 to 45 who had recovered from COVID-19. Both conserved end residues are part of each CDR3. Each record gives: V gene, clone size, D gene, J gene, CDR3 protein, CDR3 DNA. D genes are given only for firm matches. Size is omitted from some rows. Given values are once, few, many or a class for expanded clones.

V gene: TRBV9; clone size: .; D gene: .; J gene: TRBJ2-1; CDR3 protein: CASSTSPSSYNEQFF; CDR3 DNA: TGTGCCAGCAGCACCTCCCCGAGCTCCTACAATGAGCAGTTCTTC
V gene: TRBV12-3/TRBV12-4; clone size: once; D gene: .; J gene: TRBJ2-5; CDR3 protein: CASSRQEETQYF; CDR3 DNA: TGTGCCAGCAGTCGACAGGAAGAGACCCAGTACTTC
V gene: TRBV29-1; clone size: .; D gene: TRBD1; J gene: TRBJ1-5; CDR3 protein: CSVGSGTGNQPQHF; CDR3 DNA: TGCAGCGTCGGCTCCGGGACAGGCAATCAGCCCCAGCATTTT
V gene: TRBV19; clone size: .; D gene: .; J gene: TRBJ2-3; CDR3 protein: CASTPSGTDTQYF; CDR3 DNA: TGTGCCAGTACCCCTAGCGGCACAGATACGCAGTATTTT
V gene: TRBV14; clone size: .; D gene: .; J gene: TRBJ1-2; CDR3 protein: CASSHIQSDYGYTF; CDR3 DNA: TGTGCCAGCAGCCATATCCAATCGGACTATGGCTACACCTTC
V gene: TRBV6-2/TRBV6-3; clone size: few; D gene: TRBD2; J gene: TRBJ2-7; CDR3 protein: CASSYSTSGSSSYEQYF; CDR3 DNA: TGTGCCAGCAGTTACTCGACTAGCGGGAGTTCTTCCTACGAGCAGTACTTC
V gene: TRBV30; clone size: .; D gene: TRBD1; J gene: TRBJ1-1; CDR3 protein: CAWTMDRTTEAFF; CDR3 DNA: TGTGCCTGGACTATGGACAGGACCACTGAAGCTTTCTTT
V gene: TRBV2; clone size: .; D gene: TRBD1; J gene: TRBJ1-5; CDR3 protein: CASSVGTVGGQPQHF; CDR3 DNA: TGTGCCAGCAGTGTTGGGACAGTCGGGGGTCAGCCCCAGCATTTT
V gene: TRBV28; clone size: .; D gene: .; J gene: TRBJ1-2; CDR3 protein: CASLTPGTYGYTF; CDR3 DNA: TGTGCCAGCCTAACTCCCGGGACTTATGGCTACACCTTC
V gene: TRBV28; clone size: .; D gene: TRBD1; J gene: TRBJ1-2; CDR3 protein: CCIQGQGYGYTF; CDR3 DNA: TGTTGCATACAGGGGCAGGGCTATGGCTACACCTTC
V gene: TRBV6-5; clone size: .; D gene: TRBD2; J gene: TRBJ2-1; CDR3 protein: CASSGGTSGSKEQFF; CDR3 DNA: TGTGCCAGCAGCGGCGGGACTAGCGGGAGTAAAGAGCAGTTCTTC
V gene: TRBV30; clone size: once; D gene: .; J gene: TRBJ1-3; CDR3 protein: CAWSGGGRRYGNTIYF; CDR3 DNA: TGTGCCTGGAGTGGGGGCGGCAGAAGATATGGAAACACCATATATTTT
V gene: TRBV9; clone size: once; D gene: TRBD2; J gene: TRBJ2-1; CDR3 protein: CASSVEMTSGYNEQFF; CDR3 DNA: TGTGCCAGCAGCGTAGAGATGACTAGCGGATACAATGAGCAGTTCTTC
V gene: TRBV28; clone size: .; D gene: .; J gene: TRBJ1-6; CDR3 protein: CATIGFNSPLHF; CDR3 DNA: TGTGCCACCATCGGGTTCAATTCACCCCTCCACTTT
V gene: TRBV18; clone size: .; D gene: TRBD1; J gene: TRBJ2-5; CDR3 protein: CASSRGQGTQETQYF; CDR3 DNA: TGTGCCAGCTCACGGGGACAGGGGACTCAAGAGACCCAGTACTTC
V gene: TRBV10-3; clone size: .; D gene: .; J gene: TRBJ2-1; CDR3 protein: CAISEWADEQFF; CDR3 DNA: TGTGCCATCAGTGAGTGGGCCGATGAGCAGTTCTTC
V gene: TRBV25-1; clone size: .; D gene: .; J gene: TRBJ1-4; CDR3 protein: CASSVREKLFF; CDR3 DNA: TGTGCCAGCAGTGTTCGGGAAAAACTGTTTTTT
V gene: TRBV19; clone size: .; D gene: TRBD1; J gene: TRBJ2-1; CDR3 protein: CASSLGQGPYNEQFF; CDR3 DNA: TGTGCCAGTAGTCTCGGACAGGGCCCCTACAATGAGCAGTTCTTC
V gene: TRBV6-5; clone size: .; D gene: .; J gene: TRBJ2-5; CDR3 protein: CASKISTGDKETQYF; CDR3 DNA: TGTGCCAGCAAGATATCGACAGGCGATAAAGAGACCCAGTACTTC
V gene: TRBV19; clone size: .; D gene: .; J gene: TRBJ1-1; CDR3 protein: CASSIMGPGHMNTEAFF; CDR3 DNA: TGTGCCAGTAGTATCATGGGACCGGGACACATGAACACTGAAGCTTTCTTT
V gene: TRBV13; clone size: .; D gene: .; J gene: TRBJ1-5; CDR3 protein: CASSLETEYQPQHF; CDR3 DNA: TGTGCCAGCAGCTTGGAGACAGAATATCAGCCCCAGCATTTT
V gene: TRBV11-2; clone size: .; D gene: .; J gene: TRBJ1-2; CDR3 protein: CASSPNGGQSNYGYTF; CDR3 DNA: TGTGCCAGCAGCCCAAACGGGGGGCAGAGTAACTATGGCTACACCTTC
V gene: TRBV6-1; clone size: few; D gene: TRBD1; J gene: TRBJ2-5; CDR3 protein: CASSKAGQGVETQYF; CDR3 DNA: TGTGCCAGCAGTAAAGCAGGACAGGGGGTAGAGACCCAGTACTTC
V gene: TRBV9; clone size: .; D gene: .; J gene: TRBJ1-1; CDR3 protein: CASTNLGVHIEAFF; CDR3 DNA: TGTGCCAGCACCAATCTCGGGGTCCATATTGAAGCTTTCTTT
V gene: TRBV6-2/TRBV6-3; clone size: .; D gene: TRBD1; J gene: TRBJ1-5; CDR3 protein: CASSRRQGAQPQHF; CDR3 DNA: TGTGCCAGCAGTCGACGACAGGGAGCTCAGCCCCAGCATTTT
V gene: TRBV28; clone size: .; D gene: TRBD1; J gene: TRBJ2-7; CDR3 protein: CATGQGAYEQYF; CDR3 DNA: TGTGCCACGGGACAGGGGGCTTACGAGCAGTACTTC
V gene: TRBV30; clone size: .; D gene: .; J gene: TRBJ2-7; CDR3 protein: CAWSGRAIEQYF; CDR3 DNA: TGTGCCTGGAGTGGCAGGGCAATCGAGCAGTACTTC
V gene: TRBV5-1; clone size: many; D gene: TRBD1; J gene: TRBJ1-3; CDR3 protein: CASSTGQGARNTIYF; CDR3 DNA: TGCGCCAGCAGCACGGGACAGGGGGCTAGAAACACCATATATTTT
V gene: TRBV6-6; clone size: few; D gene: .; J gene: TRBJ1-5; CDR3 protein: CASTQEAIKSQPQHF; CDR3 DNA: TGTGCCAGCACCCAAGAAGCGATAAAGTCACAGCCCCAGCATTTT
V gene: TRBV6-5; clone size: .; D gene: .; J gene: TRBJ2-5; CDR3 protein: CASKRAGTRQETQYF; CDR3 DNA: TGTGCCAGCAAGAGGGCGGGAACGAGGCAAGAGACCCAGTACTTC
V gene: TRBV18; clone size: .; D gene: TRBD1; J gene: TRBJ1-5; CDR3 protein: CASSLSGTGVGQPQHF; CDR3 DNA: TGTGCCAGCTCACTGAGCGGGACAGGGGTAGGTCAGCCCCAGCATTTT
V gene: TRBV5-5; clone size: .; D gene: TRBD1; J gene: TRBJ1-5; CDR3 protein: CASSSTGGGYSNQPQHF; CDR3 DNA: TGTGCCAGCAGCTCGACAGGGGGCGGCTATAGCAATCAGCCCCAGCATTTT
V gene: TRBV28; clone size: few; D gene: .; J gene: TRBJ1-5; CDR3 protein: CASSQYQPQHF; CDR3 DNA: TGTGCCAGCAGCCAATATCAGCCCCAGCATTTT
V gene: TRBV7-2; clone size: .; D gene: TRBD2; J gene: TRBJ2-5; CDR3 protein: CASSPTSGRSGETQYF; CDR3 DNA: TGTGCCAGCAGCCCAACTAGCGGGAGGTCCGGGGAGACCCAGTACTTC
V gene: TRBV7-6; clone size: .; D gene: TRBD2; J gene: TRBJ2-3; CDR3 protein: CASSPGLAASTDTQYF; CDR3 DNA: TGTGCCAGCAGCCCGGGACTAGCAGCCAGCACAGATACGCAGTATTTT
V gene: TRBV5-1; clone size: .; D gene: .; J gene: TRBJ2-5; CDR3 protein: CASSPGQGQTQYF; CDR3 DNA: TGCGCCAGCAGCCCGGGACAAGGACAGACCCAGTACTTC
V gene: TRBV10-1; clone size: .; D gene: TRBD2; J gene: TRBJ2-7; CDR3 protein: CARISGSTGYEQYF; CDR3 DNA: TGCGCCAGGATTAGCGGGAGCACAGGCTACGAGCAGTACTTC
V gene: TRBV28; clone size: .; D gene: .; J gene: TRBJ1-5; CDR3 protein: CASSRGYNQPQHF; CDR3 DNA: TGTGCCAGCAGTAGGGGCTACAATCAGCCCCAGCATTTT
V gene: TRBV5-1; clone size: once; D gene: .; J gene: TRBJ2-7; CDR3 protein: CASSYGIGRGTSEQYF; CDR3 DNA: TGCGCCAGCAGCTACGGGATTGGCAGAGGGACTTCCGAGCAGTACTTC
V gene: TRBV7-9; clone size: .; D gene: .; J gene: TRBJ1-2; CDR3 protein: CASSLVQALNYGYTF; CDR3 DNA: TGTGCCAGCAGCTTAGTACAGGCGCTAAACTATGGCTACACCTTC
V gene: TRBV7-9; clone size: .; D gene: TRBD1; J gene: TRBJ1-4; CDR3 protein: CASSRGQGTRTNEKLFF; CDR3 DNA: TGTGCCAGCAGCCGGGGACAGGGGACAAGAACTAATGAAAAACTGTTTTTT
V gene: TRBV7-3; clone size: once; D gene: TRBD1; J gene: TRBJ2-2; CDR3 protein: CASSLEGQGVYTGELFF; CDR3 DNA: TGTGCCAGCAGCTTGGAGGGACAGGGCGTGTACACCGGGGAGCTGTTTTTT
V gene: TRBV2; clone size: .; D gene: .; J gene: TRBJ2-1; CDR3 protein: CASSDGLQFF; CDR3 DNA: TGTGCCAGCAGTGACGGACTTCAGTTCTTC
V gene: TRBV28; clone size: .; D gene: TRBD1; J gene: TRBJ2-3; CDR3 protein: CASSSGGKDTQYF; CDR3 DNA: TGTGCCAGCAGCTCAGGGGGCAAAGATACGCAGTATTTT
V gene: TRBV27; clone size: few; D gene: .; J gene: TRBJ1-1; CDR3 protein: CASSSMQGWTEAFF; CDR3 DNA: TGTGCCAGCAGTTCGATGCAGGGTTGGACTGAAGCTTTCTTT
V gene: TRBV23-1; clone size: .; D gene: TRBD1; J gene: TRBJ2-7; CDR3 protein: CASSQTCGQGDSYEQYF; CDR3 DNA: TGCGCCAGCAGTCAAACCTGTGGACAGGGAGATTCGTACGAGCAGTACTTC
V gene: TRBV7-3; clone size: .; D gene: TRBD1; J gene: TRBJ1-5; CDR3 protein: CASSPGGNQPQHF; CDR3 DNA: TGTGCCAGCAGCCCAGGGGGAAATCAGCCCCAGCATTTT
V gene: TRBV28; clone size: .; D gene: TRBD1; J gene: TRBJ2-3; CDR3 protein: CASSPRKGQGADTQYF; CDR3 DNA: TGTGCCAGCAGTCCTAGGAAGGGACAGGGGGCAGATACGCAGTATTTT
V gene: TRBV29-1; clone size: .; D gene: .; J gene: TRBJ1-6; CDR3 protein: CSVKKGGGYNSPLHF; CDR3 DNA: TGCAGCGTTAAAAAGGGAGGCGGGTATAATTCACCCCTCCACTTT
V gene: TRBV5-1; clone size: .; D gene: .; J gene: TRBJ1-1; CDR3 protein: CASSLGRQPQNTEAFF; CDR3 DNA: TGCGCCAGCAGCTTGGGTAGACAGCCACAGAACACTGAAGCTTTCTTT
V gene: TRBV21-1; clone size: .; D gene: .; J gene: TRBJ1-6; CDR3 protein: CASSKDTYNSPLHF; CDR3 DNA: TGTGCCAGCAGCAAAGACACCTATAATTCACCCCTCCACTTT
V gene: TRBV11-2; clone size: .; D gene: TRBD2; J gene: TRBJ2-1; CDR3 protein: CASSLMRGDYNEQFF; CDR3 DNA: TGTGCCAGCAGCTTAATGCGGGGGGACTACAATGAGCAGTTCTTC
V gene: TRBV10-1; clone size: .; D gene: TRBD1; J gene: TRBJ1-2; CDR3 protein: CASSEGDRHRLYGYTF; CDR3 DNA: TGCGCCAGCAGTGAGGGGGACAGACATCGACTCTATGGCTACACCTTC
V gene: TRBV5-1; clone size: .; D gene: .; J gene: TRBJ2-7; CDR3 protein: CASSPLSGPYEQYF; CDR3 DNA: TGCGCCAGCAGCCCCCTTAGCGGCCCCTACGAGCAGTACTTC
V gene: TRBV28; clone size: .; D gene: .; J gene: TRBJ2-2; CDR3 protein: CASSFAENTGELFF; CDR3 DNA: TGTGCCAGCAGTTTTGCGGAGAACACCGGGGAGCTGTTTTTT